The 18 T cell receptor beta chains below all came from one sample that was sequenced in a study of response to subunit inactivated influenza vaccine. MiXCR, run by TCRdb on the RT-PCR reads, gives a single entry per CDR3 protein. The sample yields roughly 650,000 distinct CDR3 sequences, roughly 14% seen once. Specimen: PBMCs from blood, collected 12 days after vaccination. Source of these receptors: a middle-aged man who received an inactivated influenza vaccine.

This clonotype turned up a few times. The chain links TRBV6-2 or TRBV6-3 to TRBJ1-5, with D unclear. Germline V gene data show CDR1 as MNHEY and CDR2 as SVGEGT. The CDR3 contains 14 residues. Deletions cut 2 bases from V and 2 bases from J, with 7 bases between. The DNA for the CDR3 is TGTGCCAGCAGTTACGTCCTCGGCAATCAGCCCCAGCATTTT. Protein: CASSYVLGNQPQHF.

This clonotype was observed a handful of times. This chain links TRBV28 with TRBJ2-3; no clear D gene. V lost 3 bases to trimming and J lost 6 bases, with 19 bases between them. Per the germline V gene, CDR1 is MDHEN and CDR2 is SYDVKM. CDR3 length: 16 amino acids. CDR3 sequence: CASSFLSTSSGDTQYF. The CDR3 DNA sequence: TGTGCCAGCAGTTTCCTCTCAACTTCGAGTGGGGATACGCAGTATTTT. Full variable domain (rest looked up from reference TRBV28 and TRBJ2-3): DVKVTQSSRYLVKRTGEKVFLECVQDMDHENMFWYRQDPGLGLRLIYFSYDVKMKEKGDIPEGYSVSREKKERFSLILESASTNQTSMYLCASSFLSTSSGDTQYFGPGTRLTVL.

V is TRBV2 and J is TRBJ2-5; 11 positions agree with TRBD1. V shed 5 bases, J shed 9 bases, and the junction held 2 bases outside the gene matches. CDR1 is SNHLY, CDR2 FYNNEI, per germline. CDR3 length equals 12 residues. The DNA of the CDR3 is TGTGCCAGCAGTCCGGGACAGGGGGCCCAGTACTTC. It translates to CASSPGQGAQYF.

The chain links TRBV6-5 to TRBJ2-6, with 8 bases fitting TRBD1. Per germline, CDR1 MNHEY and CDR2 SVGAGI. The V gene end was trimmed by 2 bases and the J gene end by 4 bases; junction bases not matched to a gene: 13. CDR3 length: 19 amino acids. The CDR3 DNA sequence: TGTGCCAGCAGTTACCAGGGTGGCAGGGGGCGCCCCGGGGCCAACGTCCTGACTTTC. Its protein product is CASSYQGGRGRPGANVLTF.

V is TRBV7-2 and J is TRBJ2-2; D is possibly TRBD1 (6 bases). Trimming took off 6 bases at V and 2 bases at J, with 10 bases between the two ends. The CDR3 has 14 residues. Germline V gives CDR1 SGHTA, CDR2 FQGNSA. CDR3 coding DNA: TGTGCCAGCAGGGGGACAACTAACACCGGGGAGCTGTTTTTT. Amino acids: CASRGTTNTGELFF. Drawing the rest from reference TRBV7-2 and TRBJ2-2, the complete variable domain is GAGVSQSPSNKVTEKGKDVELRCDPISGHTALYWYRQSLGQGLEFLIYFQGNSAPDKSGLPSDRFSAERTGGSVSTLTIQRTQQEDSAVYLCASRGTTNTGELFFGEGSRLTVL.

The chain is built from TRBV5-1 and TRBJ2-1; 11 bases are a match to TRBD2. Unmatched junction bases numbered 7, after V lost 2 bases and J lost 0 bases. This CDR3 is 18 amino acids long. Germline assignment: CDR1 SGHRS and CDR2 YFSETQ. This CDR3 is CASSFLAGGQSSYNEQFF. The CDR3 DNA reads as TGCGCCAGCAGCTTTCTAGCGGGAGGTCAAAGCTCCTACAATGAGCAGTTCTTC.

This chain joins TRBV11-2 and TRBJ2-7; D is perhaps TRBD1 or TRBD2 (5 bases each). Germline V gene data show CDR1 as SGHAT and CDR2 as FQNNGV. The CDR3 is made up of 17 amino acids. V was cut by 5 bases and J by 1 base, with 21 bases left in between. DNA for the CDR3: TGTGCCAGCAGCGGCGCCTACCCCGGGACCGTGTCCTACGAGCAGTACTTC. Translation: CASSGAYPGTVSYEQYF.

The genes are TRBV6-2 or TRBV6-3 and TRBJ2-3; 8 nucleotides line up with TRBD1. CDR3 length: 15 amino acids. Germline loops: CDR1 MNHEY, CDR2 SVGEGT. Losses at the gene ends were 6 bases for V and 2 bases for J; bases not matched to a gene: 7. CDR3 in DNA: TGTGCCAGCAGACCCATGGACAGGGACACAGATACGCAGTATTTT. It specifies CASRPMDRDTDTQYF.

The chain joins TRBV5-1 to TRBJ2-1, with D unresolved. The ends were cut back, 4 bases at V and 9 bases at J, with 8 bases in the middle. Germline loops: CDR1 SGHRS, CDR2 YFSETQ. The CDR3 spans 11 residues. The CDR3 DNA reads as TGCGCCAGCAGCGAGGAACGTGAGCAGTTCTTC. Its translation is CASSEEREQFF.

This clonotype was seen at least ten times. The V gene is TRBV2, the J gene TRBJ1-5; D possibly corresponds to TRBD1 (5 bases). The V gene lost 5 bases and the J gene lost 6 bases, with 11 bases spanning the gap. The CDR3 is 13 residues long. Germline assignment: CDR1 SNHLY and CDR2 FYNNEI. This CDR3 is CASSPGYRQPQHF. The CDR3 nucleotides are TGTGCCAGCAGTCCAGGGTATCGTCAGCCCCAGCATTTT.

This clonotype was observed a handful of times. The chain recombines TRBV7-2 with TRBJ2-2, with unresolved D. Germline V CDR1 and CDR2: SGHTA, FQGNSA. Trimming removed 7 bases from V and 0 bases from J, with 9 bases in between. The CDR3 consists of 14 residues. CDR3 DNA: TGTGCCAGCAACAAATGGGCGAACACCGGGGAGCTGTTTTTT. Amino acids: CASNKWANTGELFF.

As DNA, the CDR3 is TGTGCCAGCTCACCAGCGACACAGGTCGGGGAGCAGTACTTC. Translated, it gives CASSPATQVGEQYF. The chain joins TRBV18 to TRBJ2-7, with a possible D match to TRBD1 (5 bases). The length of the CDR3 is 14 residues. The V gene lost 2 bases and the J gene lost 7 bases, with 15 bases spanning the gap. Looked up from germline, CDR1 is KGHSH and CDR2 is LQKENI.

This clonotype was observed at least ten times. The V and J genes are TRBV5-1 and TRBJ2-3; the D is unclear. Germline V CDR1 and CDR2: SGHRS, YFSETQ. The CDR3 totals 13 residues. V lost 1 base, J lost 7 bases, and 10 bases lay in between. CDR3 residues: CASSLNMGNTQYF. Written as DNA, the CDR3 is TGCGCCAGCAGCTTGAACATGGGCAATACGCAGTATTTT.

DNA for the CDR3: TGCGCCAGCAGCCAAGCAGTAGGGCCACAAGAGACCCAGTACTTC. It is translated as CASSQAVGPQETQYF. The chain carries TRBV4-3 and TRBJ2-5, with D unresolved. Looked up from germline, CDR1 is LGHNA and CDR2 is YSLEER. V was clipped by 1 base and J by 2 bases, with 11 bases between them. This CDR3 region has 15 residues.

This clonotype appeared a few times. The gene calls are TRBV7-2 and TRBJ2-3; D ambiguous. Germline values: CDR1 SGHTA, CDR2 FQGNSA. Trimming removed 1 base at V and 6 bases at J, with 11 bases between. The CDR3 covers 14 residues. The CDR3: CASSLEDSIDTQYF. As DNA, the CDR3 is TGTGCCAGCAGCTTAGAAGATTCGATCGATACGCAGTATTTT.

The sample holds a few counts of this clonotype. The CDR3 is CASSTRHRDNSPLHF. CDR3 in DNA: TGTGCCAGCTCGACCCGACACAGGGACAATTCACCCCTCCACTTT. This chain links TRBV18 with TRBJ1-6; TRBD1 is a possible D gene (6 bases). Germline CDR1 is KGHSH and CDR2 is LQKENI. Trimming removed 6 bases at V and 7 bases at J, with 16 bases between. This CDR3 is built from 15 residues.

This clonotype was seen at least ten times. This chain uses TRBV29-1 with TRBJ1-2, with 8 bases aligning to TRBD1. Trimming removed 4 bases from V and 1 base from J; junction bases left unmatched: 11. The CDR3 has 16 amino acids. Germline loops: CDR1 SQVTM, CDR2 ANQGSEA. The CDR3 DNA sequence: TGCAGCGTTGTCGGACAGGGACCCAAACTTAACTATGGCTACACCTTC. This encodes CSVVGQGPKLNYGYTF.

CDR3 sequence (DNA): TGTGCCAGCAGCTTCGGCAGGGACTACAATGAGCAGTTCTTC. Residues: CASSFGRDYNEQFF. The chain couples TRBV5-6 to TRBJ2-1, with a possible D match to TRBD1 (5 bases). CDR3 length equals 14 residues. The germline V and J ends were trimmed by 2 bases and 3 bases, with 9 bases remaining between them. Germline CDR1 and CDR2: SGHDT and YYEEEE.